One and the same sample provided the 20 T cell receptor beta chains below, sequenced in a study of Tregs in tolerant kidney transplant recipients. Profiling relied on immunoSEQ multiplex PCR, and the TCRdb table lists in-frame clones only, not all of them. The sample holds fewer than 20,000 clones, roughly 80% seen once. The sequenced sample was Tregs from blood. These TCRs come from a human donor in good health.

This chain uses TRBV19 with TRBJ2-7; no definite D call. Trimming pared 1 base from V and 3 bases from J, leaving 10 bases between. This CDR3 spans 14 amino acids. The V gene's germline CDR1 is LNHDA and CDR2 SQIVND (reference sequence). CDR3 nucleotides: TGTGCCAGTAGTATAGCCCCTCAAGACTACGAGCAGTACTTC. Translation: CASSIAPQDYEQYF. The full variable domain, completed using reference TRBV19 and TRBJ2-7, is DGGITQSPKYLFRKEGQNVTLSCEQNLNHDAMYWYRQDPGQGLRLIYYSQIVNDFQKGDIAEGYSVSREKKESFPLTVTSAQKNPTAFYLCASSIAPQDYEQYFGPGTRLTVT.

This clone appeared a single time. The rearrangement uses TRBV6-1 and TRBJ2-7; D is perhaps TRBD1 (6 bases). Germline CDR1 reads MNHNS; CDR2 reads SASEGT. V was clipped by 7 bases and J by 3 bases, with 10 bases between them. This CDR3 spans 12 amino acids. CDR3 nucleotide sequence: TGTGCCAGCACTCCGGACAGCTACGAGCAGTACTTC. It yields the protein CASTPDSYEQYF.

This chain connects TRBV30 to TRBJ2-5; the D is unclear. Germline V gene lookup returns CDR1 GTSNPN and CDR2 SVGIG (reference sequence). V was clipped by 3 bases and J by 3 bases, with 8 bases between them. The CDR3 length is 12 residues. CDR3 bases: TGTGCCTGGAGATCTAATGAAGAGACCCAGTACTTC. It specifies CAWRSNEETQYF.

The rearrangement joins TRBV7-8 to TRBJ2-7, with D perhaps assigned TRBD1 or TRBD2 (5 bases each). Trimming left V 1 base short and J 4 bases short, with 11 bases between. Germline assignment: CDR1 SGHVS and CDR2 FQNEAQ. CDR3 length: 14 amino acids. CDR3 loop: CASSLGQWGYEQYF. The DNA for the CDR3 is TGTGCCAGCAGCTTAGGGCAGTGGGGGTACGAGCAGTACTTC.

The CDR3: CSVHGGNTIYF. The DNA of the CDR3 is TGCAGTGTCCACGGTGGAAACACCATATATTTT. This chain joins TRBV20-1 and TRBJ1-3; D uncertain. The CDR3 is made up of 11 amino acids. Germline V lookup: CDR1 DFQATT, CDR2 SNEGSKA (reference sequence). Trimming pared 7 bases from V and 3 bases from J, leaving 7 bases between.

This clone was counted a single time. J is TRBJ2-4 and V is TRBV7-2; 9 bases agree with TRBD2. Germline CDR1 and CDR2: SGHTA and FQGNSA. The CDR3 consists of 19 residues. V lost 1 base to trimming and J lost 4 bases; unmatched junction nucleotides: 14. The CDR3 DNA reads as TGTGCCAGCAGCTTAGACCGTACATTGAGTAGCGGGAGTAAAAACATTCAGTACTTC. Translating gives CASSLDRTLSSGSKNIQYF. The whole variable domain, filled in from reference TRBV7-2 and TRBJ2-4, reads GAGVSQSPSNKVTEKGKDVELRCDPISGHTALYWYRQSLGQGLEFLIYFQGNSAPDKSGLPSDRFSAERTGGSVSTLTIQRTQQEDSAVYLCASSLDRTLSSGSKNIQYFGAGTRLSVL.

The V call is TRBV10-3, the J call TRBJ2-3; 8 bases agree with TRBD2. The CDR3 runs 14 residues. CDR1 is ENHRY, CDR2 SYGVKD, per germline. V was clipped by 10 bases and J by 1 base; unmatched bases: 7. The DNA for the CDR3 is TGTGCCACCACCGGGGGGGAGGGCACAGATACGCAGTATTTT. Translating it yields CATTGGEGTDTQYF.

The rearrangement joins TRBV6-5 to TRBJ2-6; D is uncertain. The germline V and J ends were trimmed by 2 bases and 4 bases, with 9 bases remaining between them. Germline V gene lookup returns CDR1 MNHEY and CDR2 SVGAGI. This CDR3 contains 15 residues. CDR3 region: CASSYSVVGANVLTF. CDR3 bases: TGTGCCAGCAGTTACAGCGTAGTCGGGGCCAACGTCCTGACTTTC.

The V call is TRBV7-2, the J call TRBJ2-1, with 9 bases that match TRBD2. Losses at the gene ends were 2 bases for V and 7 bases for J; bases not matched to a gene: 9. This CDR3 region has 16 residues. CDR1 is SGHTA, CDR2 FQGNSA, per germline. The CDR3 DNA reads TGTGCCAGCAGCTTACCAGTAGCGGGAGCGAAGAATGAGCAGTTCTTC. Translating it yields CASSLPVAGAKNEQFF.

The chain couples TRBV19 to TRBJ2-7; D possibly corresponds to TRBD1 (5 bases). Germline lookup yields CDR1 LNHDA and CDR2 SQIVND (reference sequence). Trimming removed 5 bases from V and 0 bases from J, with 20 bases in between. This CDR3 contains 17 residues. CDR3 protein: CASSGTAAGKNSYEQYF. The CDR3 region has the DNA TGTGCCAGTAGTGGAACCGCGGCAGGGAAAAACTCCTACGAGCAGTACTTC.

This chain links TRBV5-1 with TRBJ2-2, with 10 nucleotides matching TRBD2. The V segment lost 4 bases and the J segment 3 bases; nucleotides outside the gene matches: 6. Germline CDR1 SGHRS, CDR2 YFSETQ. The CDR3 is 16 amino acids. For the CDR3, the DNA is TGCGCCAGCAGCGCGGGACTAGCGCTTTACACCGGGGAGCTGTTTTTT. Translated, it gives CASSAGLALYTGELFF.

This chain links TRBV7-9 with TRBJ1-4; the match to TRBD1 covers 10 bases. Germline V gives CDR1 SEHNR, CDR2 FQNEAQ (reference sequence). The V segment lost 5 bases and the J segment 1 base; nucleotides outside the gene matches: 4. The CDR3 extends over 16 amino acids. The CDR3: CASSARTGGTNEKLFF. CDR3 in DNA: TGTGCCAGCAGCGCTCGGACAGGGGGAACTAATGAAAAACTGTTTTTT.

The chain combines TRBV15 with TRBJ2-1; no firm D call. V shed 0 bases and J shed 7 bases, with 10 bases lying between them. This CDR3 has 14 residues. Germline values: CDR1 LNHNV, CDR2 YYDKDF (reference sequence). CDR3 residues: CATSRELPGNEQFF. CDR3 coding DNA: TGTGCCACCAGCAGAGAGCTACCTGGAAATGAGCAGTTCTTC.

Only one count was recorded for this clone. The chain joins TRBV10-1 to TRBJ2-7; 9 bases fit TRBD1. The trim removed 3 bases at V and 6 bases at J, leaving 21 bases unmatched. The length of the CDR3 is 19 residues. Germline loops: CDR1 WNHNN, CDR2 SYGVQD (reference sequence). This CDR3 reads CASSDGVRERTGVISEQYF. The CDR3 nucleotides read TGCGCCAGCAGTGACGGGGTAAGGGAGAGGACAGGGGTAATTTCCGAGCAGTACTTC.

The CDR3 loop reads CASTSSGTGVPGELFF. The CDR3 nucleotides are TGTGCTAGCACCTCCTCCGGGACAGGGGTTCCCGGGGAGCTGTTTTTT. V and J are TRBV12-5 and TRBJ2-2, with 10 bases identical to TRBD1. Germline V gene data show CDR1 as LGHNT and CDR2 as FRNRAP. The CDR3 length is 16 residues. Trimming at V came to 9 bases and at J to 6 bases, leaving 13 bases not matched to a gene.

J is TRBJ2-2 and V is TRBV25-1; TRBD1 matches 8 bases. CDR1 is MGHDK and CDR2 is SYGVNS in the germline V gene. The CDR3 spans 13 residues. V was pared by 4 bases and J by 5 bases, with 0 bases of the junction left unmatched. The CDR3 loop reads CASSGTGTGELFF. CDR3 DNA sequence: TGTGCCAGCAGTGGGACAGGGACCGGGGAGCTGTTTTTT.

This chain uses TRBV30 with TRBJ1-5, with 7 bases lining up with TRBD1. CDR1 GTSNPN and CDR2 SVGIG come from the germline V gene (reference sequence). V lost 2 bases, J lost 10 bases, and 11 bases stayed unmatched. The CDR3 covers 14 residues. The CDR3 region has the DNA TGTGCCTGGAGTCTGACAGGGAAGTTTCAACCCCAGCATTTT. It translates to CAWSLTGKFQPQHF.

The V call is TRBV7-3, the J call TRBJ2-1, with 9 bases identical to TRBD2. Germline V gene lookup returns CDR1 SGHTA and CDR2 FQGTGA. This CDR3 is built from 15 residues. The junction had 9 bases not matched to a gene; V was cut back by 5 bases and J by 7 bases. As DNA, the CDR3 is TGTGCCAGCAGCGGCGGGCTAGCGGGAAATAATGAGCAGTTCTTC. Protein sequence: CASSGGLAGNNEQFF.

The chain joins TRBV5-4 to TRBJ2-7; 7 nucleotides line up with TRBD2. The CDR3 extends over 16 amino acids. In germline, CDR1 is SGHNT, CDR2 YYREEE (reference sequence). V gave up 6 bases and J gave up 6 bases; unmatched junction bases: 18. CDR3 region: CASTVGTNAGQGEQYF. Written as DNA, the CDR3 is TGTGCCAGCACCGTCGGGACTAACGCGGGCCAGGGCGAGCAGTACTTC.

The gene calls are TRBV4-2 and TRBJ2-5; TRBD2 aligns across 7 bases. The CDR3 is 18 amino acids. The V gene's germline CDR1 is LGHNA and CDR2 YNFKEQ. J lost 1 base, V lost 1 base, and 12 bases had no gene match. CDR3 residues: CASSQGDGGGGIQETQYF. CDR3 nucleotides: TGTGCCAGCAGCCAAGGGGATGGTGGCGGGGGAATCCAAGAGACCCAGTACTTC.